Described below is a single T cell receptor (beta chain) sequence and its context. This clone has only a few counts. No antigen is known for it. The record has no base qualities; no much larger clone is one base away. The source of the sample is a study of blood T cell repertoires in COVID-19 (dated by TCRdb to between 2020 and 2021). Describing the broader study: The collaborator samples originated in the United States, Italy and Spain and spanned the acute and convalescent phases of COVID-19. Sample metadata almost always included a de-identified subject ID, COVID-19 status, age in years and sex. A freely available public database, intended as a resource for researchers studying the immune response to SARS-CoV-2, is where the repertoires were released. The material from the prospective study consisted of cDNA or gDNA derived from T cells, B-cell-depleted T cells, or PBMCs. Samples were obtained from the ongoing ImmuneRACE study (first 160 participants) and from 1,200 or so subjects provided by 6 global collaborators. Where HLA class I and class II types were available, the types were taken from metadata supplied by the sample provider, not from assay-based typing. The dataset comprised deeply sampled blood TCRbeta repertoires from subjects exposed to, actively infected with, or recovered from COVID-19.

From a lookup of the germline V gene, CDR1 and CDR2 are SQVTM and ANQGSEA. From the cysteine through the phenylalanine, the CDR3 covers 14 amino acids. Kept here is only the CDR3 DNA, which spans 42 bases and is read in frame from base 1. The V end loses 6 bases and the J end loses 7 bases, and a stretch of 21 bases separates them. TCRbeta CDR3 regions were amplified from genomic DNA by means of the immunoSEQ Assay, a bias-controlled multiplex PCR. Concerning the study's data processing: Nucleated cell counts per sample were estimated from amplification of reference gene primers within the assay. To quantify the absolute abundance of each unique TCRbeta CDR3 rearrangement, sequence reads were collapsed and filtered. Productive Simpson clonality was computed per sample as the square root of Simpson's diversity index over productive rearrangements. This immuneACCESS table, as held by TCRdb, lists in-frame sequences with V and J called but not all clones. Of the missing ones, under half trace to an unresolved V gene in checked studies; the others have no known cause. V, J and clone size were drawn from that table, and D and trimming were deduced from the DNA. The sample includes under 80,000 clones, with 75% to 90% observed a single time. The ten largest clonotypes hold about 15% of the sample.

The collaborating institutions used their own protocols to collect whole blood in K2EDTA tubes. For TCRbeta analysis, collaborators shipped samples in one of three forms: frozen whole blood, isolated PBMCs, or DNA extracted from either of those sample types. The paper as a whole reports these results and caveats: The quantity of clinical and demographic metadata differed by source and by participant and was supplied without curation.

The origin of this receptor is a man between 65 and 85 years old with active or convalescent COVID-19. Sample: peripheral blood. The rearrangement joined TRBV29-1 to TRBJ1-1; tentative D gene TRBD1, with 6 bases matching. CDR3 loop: CSVGIGGRRSEAFF. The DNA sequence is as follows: TGCAGCGTAGGAATAGGGGGTCGAAGGAGTGAAGCTTTCTTT.